The entry below describes one T cell receptor beta chain. Antigen unknown. The sample comes from a study of graft-versus-host responses after intestinal transplantation. Study overall: In this cohort, recipients had multivisceral, liver-intestinal, or isolated intestinal transplants. Study conclusions and caveats: Within the allografts of patients who had graft-donor T cell macrochimerism, graft-versus-host to host-versus-graft clonal ratios were high. There was an association between peak levels of circulating GvH clones and early post-transplant HvG declines.

Germline V CDR1 and CDR2: MGHRA, YSYEKL. The CDR3 spans 14 residues. The V end lost 0 bases, the J end lost 0 bases, and 4 bases lay between the germline ends. Clones were read by immunoSEQ multiplex PCR, and TCRdb kept only the in-frame ones, dropping some. This sample yields 60,000 or so clones, of which approximately 90% are seen a single time; 2.5% to 3% belongs to the top ten. The clonotype comes from a human patient who received an intestinal transplant, so some T cells may come from the graft donor. Sequenced material: PBMCs, taken almost 120 days after intestinal transplantation. The V call is TRBV4-1, the J call TRBJ2-3; D is uncertain. In DNA form, the CDR3 reads TGCGCCAGCAGCCAAGATGACAGCACAGATACGCAGTATTTT. It specifies CASSQDDSTDTQYF.